This passage covers 18 T cell receptor beta chains from one sample sequenced in a study of shared clonotypes between healthy human individuals. The table came from immunoSEQ multiplex PCR; TCRdb's copy has only in-frame clones and leaves some out. The sample contains about 1 million clones, roughly 75% of which appear only once. The specimen sequenced was memory CD4+ T cells sorted from blood. Regarding subset: CD45RA-negative fraction. All receptors derive from a young man in good health.

This clone was recorded a few times. The chain links TRBV19 to TRBJ1-1; D is perhaps TRBD1 (5 bases). In germline, CDR1 is LNHDA, CDR2 SQIVND (reference sequence). The CDR3 contains 11 residues. V lost 10 bases and J 6 bases, leaving 12 bases between the germline ends. CDR3 loop: CATLRGAEAFF. In nucleotides, the CDR3 is TGTGCCACCCTACGGGGGGCTGAAGCTTTCTTT.

This chain connects TRBV5-1 to TRBJ2-5; 10 nucleotides agree with TRBD1. CDR3 length: 15 amino acids. The V and J ends lost 1 base and 4 bases, in that order; junction bases with no gene match: 4. Germline assignment: CDR1 SGHRS and CDR2 YFSETQ. The DNA of the CDR3 is TGCGCCAGCAGCTTGACGACAGGGGGCGGAGAGACCCAGTACTTC. Translating it yields CASSLTTGGGETQYF.

The chain joins TRBV21-1 to TRBJ2-4; the table's TRBD1 call for D was not verified on the DNA. TRBV21-1 is deemed a pseudogene. This CDR3 has 16 residues. The CDR3 sequence is CASSNNRGATKNIQYF. The CDR3, as DNA: TGTGCCAGCAGCAACAACAGGGGAGCGACCAAAAACATTCAGTACTTC.

This clone has only a few counts. The chain links TRBV7-2 to TRBJ2-7; the D call may be TRBD1 or TRBD2 (5 bases each). Trimming shortened V by 3 bases and J by 3 bases, and 15 bases separated the two germline ends. Germline CDR1 and CDR2: SGHTA and FQGNSA. This CDR3 contains 15 residues. CDR3 nucleotides: TGTGCCAGCAGCTTTACGTTTGGGACGAACTACGAGCAGTACTTC. Protein product: CASSFTFGTNYEQYF.

The rearrangement links TRBV18 to TRBJ1-1; a possible D gene is TRBD1 (6 bases). The germline V gene encodes CDR1 KGHSH and CDR2 LQKENI. The CDR3 extends over 14 amino acids. V gave up 2 bases and J gave up 1 base, with 8 bases separating them. As DNA, the CDR3 is TGTGCCAGCTCACCAAAAGGGGGGAACACTGAAGCTTTCTTT. Protein sequence: CASSPKGGNTEAFF.

This chain joins TRBV27 and TRBJ1-5, with 7 bases aligning to TRBD1. There are 13 residues in the CDR3. The germline V gene encodes CDR1 MNHEY and CDR2 SMNVEV (reference sequence). Trimming at V came to 5 bases and at J to 7 bases, leaving 5 bases not matched to a gene. The CDR3 bases are TGTGCCAGCAGTGACAGGGAGGGACAGCCCCAGCATTTT. It specifies CASSDREGQPQHF.

The chain joins TRBV29-1 to TRBJ1-2; D is undetermined. Deletions cut 1 base from V and 8 bases from J, with 5 bases between. Germline lookup yields CDR1 SQVTM and CDR2 ANQGSEA. The CDR3 extends over 10 amino acids. CDR3 sequence (DNA): TGCAGCGTTGAAGCTGGGGGCTACACCTTC. Its translation: CSVEAGGYTF.

This chain links TRBV28 with TRBJ2-7, with 8 bases fitting TRBD1. Trimming took 8 bases from V and 0 from J; bases not matched to a gene: 12. Germline loops: CDR1 MDHEN, CDR2 SYDVKM. The CDR3 is 16 residues long. CDR3 nucleotides: TGTGCCAGCTCTACCCCGACAGGGGCGGACTCCTACGAGCAGTACTTC. Residues: CASSTPTGADSYEQYF.

The CDR3 nucleotides read TGTGCCAGTAGTAGCGCGGATACGCAGTATTTT. This codes for CASSSADTQYF. The chain has TRBV19 and TRBJ2-3; D not certain. The germline V gene has CDR1 LNHDA and CDR2 SQIVND (reference sequence). This CDR3 has 11 amino acids. With 4 bases removed from V and 6 bases from J, the gap between germline ends came to 5 bases.

This clone was found a few times. The chain uses TRBV5-1 and TRBJ2-3; D unresolved. Germline loops: CDR1 SGHRS, CDR2 YFSETQ. The CDR3 sequence is 15 residues long. Trimming left V 8 bases short and J 2 bases short, with 18 bases between. The CDR3 sequence is CASRALTFYTDTQYF. The DNA of the CDR3 is TGCGCCAGTAGAGCTTTGACTTTTTACACAGATACGCAGTATTTT.

This clone showed up just a few times. The rearrangement links TRBV12-5 to TRBJ2-3; D is possibly TRBD2 (5 bases). The CDR3 is made up of 11 amino acids. The germline V gene encodes CDR1 LGHNT and CDR2 FRNRAP. The V end lost 6 bases, the J end lost 7 bases, and 8 bases lay between the germline ends. The CDR3 nucleotides read TGTGCTAGTGGGGTCGGGAATACGCAGTATTTT. It specifies CASGVGNTQYF.

The chain carries TRBV4-1 and TRBJ1-2; 9 bases align to TRBD1. The CDR3 totals 15 residues. Per germline, CDR1 MGHRA and CDR2 YSYEKL. The V gene end was trimmed by 2 bases and the J gene end by 4 bases; junction bases not matched to a gene: 5. CDR3 DNA: TGCGCCAGCAGCCAACGACAGGGGGAACCCTATGGCTACACCTTC. Translation gives CASSQRQGEPYGYTF.

In this sample, this clone turned up once. V is TRBV19 and J is TRBJ2-7, with 9 bases identical to TRBD2. Germline V gene lookup returns CDR1 LNHDA and CDR2 SQIVND (reference sequence). V dropped 4 bases and J dropped 0; count of bases not matched to a gene: 4. This CDR3 comprises 15 residues. The CDR3 bases are TGTGCCAGTAGTACAGTAGCGGGAGCCTCCTACGAGCAGTACTTC. It encodes CASSTVAGASYEQYF.

This chain connects TRBV19 to TRBJ1-4; D remains unclear. This CDR3 comprises 18 residues. Germline lookup yields CDR1 LNHDA and CDR2 SQIVND (reference sequence). With 7 bases removed from V and 4 bases from J, the gap between germline ends came to 25 bases. CDR3 in amino acids: CASTLRPIISTSNEKLFF. In nucleotides, the CDR3 is TGTGCCAGTACCCTACGCCCCATCATTTCAACTAGTAATGAAAAACTGTTTTTT.

The genes are TRBV30 and TRBJ1-1, with a weak D call TRBD1 (5 bases). The germline V gene encodes CDR1 GTSNPN and CDR2 SVGIG (reference sequence). CDR3 length: 11 amino acids. Trimming shortened V by 4 bases and J by 4 bases, and 7 bases separated the two germline ends. The CDR3, as DNA: TGTGCCTGGAAGGGGTTCACTGAAGCTTTCTTT. Amino acids: CAWKGFTEAFF.

The chain is built from TRBV5-5 and TRBJ1-1; D might be TRBD1 (5 bases). With 7 bases removed from V and 2 bases from J, the gap between germline ends came to 15 bases. CDR3 length equals 14 residues. The germline V gene has CDR1 SGHKS and CDR2 YYEKEE (reference sequence). The CDR3 nucleotides read TGTGCCAGCCGCTGGTCAGGGTTTAACACTGAAGCTTTCTTT. This codes for CASRWSGFNTEAFF.

This clone was detected only once. This sequence joins TRBV29-1 and TRBJ1-4; a weak D match, TRBD1 (5 bases). The CDR3 runs to 12 residues. The germline V gene has CDR1 SQVTM and CDR2 ANQGSEA. V was cut by 1 base and J by 8 bases, with 8 bases left in between. CDR3: CSVEGGGEKLFF. CDR3 nucleotide sequence: TGCAGCGTTGAAGGGGGCGGAGAAAAACTGTTTTTT.

The rearrangement uses TRBV7-9 and TRBJ2-5; TRBD1 agrees at 10 bases. Matching the DNA end better, TRBJ2-7 makes the J call doubtful. Germline V gene lookup returns CDR1 SEHNR and CDR2 FQNEAQ (reference sequence). The CDR3 runs 14 residues. This CDR3 reads CASSFGTGVYEQYF. The CDR3 nucleotides are TGTGCCAGCAGCTTTGGGACAGGGGTCTACGAGCAGTACTTC.